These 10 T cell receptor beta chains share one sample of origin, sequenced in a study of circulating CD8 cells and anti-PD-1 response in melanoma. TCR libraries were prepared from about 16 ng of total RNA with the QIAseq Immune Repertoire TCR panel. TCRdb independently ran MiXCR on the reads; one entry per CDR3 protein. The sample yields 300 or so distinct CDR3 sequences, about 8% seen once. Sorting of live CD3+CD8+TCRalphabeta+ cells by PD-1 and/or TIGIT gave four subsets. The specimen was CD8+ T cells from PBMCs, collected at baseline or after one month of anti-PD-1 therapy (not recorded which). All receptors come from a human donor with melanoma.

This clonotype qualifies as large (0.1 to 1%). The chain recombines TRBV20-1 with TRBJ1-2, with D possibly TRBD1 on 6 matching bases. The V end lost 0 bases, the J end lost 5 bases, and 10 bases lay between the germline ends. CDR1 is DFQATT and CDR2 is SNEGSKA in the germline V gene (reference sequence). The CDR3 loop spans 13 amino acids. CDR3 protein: CSARDPDRYGYTF. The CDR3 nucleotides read TGCAGTGCTAGAGATCCGGACAGATATGGCTACACCTTC.

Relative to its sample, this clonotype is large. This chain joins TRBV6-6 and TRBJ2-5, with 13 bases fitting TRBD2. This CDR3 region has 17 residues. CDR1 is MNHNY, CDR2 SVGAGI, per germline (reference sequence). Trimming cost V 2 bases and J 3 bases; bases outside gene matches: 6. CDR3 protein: CASSYGLAGASEETQYF. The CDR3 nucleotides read TGTGCCAGCAGTTACGGACTAGCGGGGGCTTCGGAAGAGACCCAGTACTTC.

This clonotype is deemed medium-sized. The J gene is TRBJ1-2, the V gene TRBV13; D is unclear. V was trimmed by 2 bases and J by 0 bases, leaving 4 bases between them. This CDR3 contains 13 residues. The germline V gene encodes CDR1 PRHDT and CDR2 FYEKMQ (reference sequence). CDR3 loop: CASSLQANYGYTF. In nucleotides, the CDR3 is TGTGCCAGCAGCTTACAGGCTAACTATGGCTACACCTTC.

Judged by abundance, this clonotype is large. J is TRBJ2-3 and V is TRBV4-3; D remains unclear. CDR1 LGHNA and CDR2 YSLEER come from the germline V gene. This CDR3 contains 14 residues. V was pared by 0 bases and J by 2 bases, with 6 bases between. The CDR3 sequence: CASSQEILTDTQYF. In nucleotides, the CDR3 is TGCGCCAGCAGCCAAGAGATCCTCACAGATACGCAGTATTTT.

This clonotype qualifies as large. CDR3: CASSMQDQPQHF. CDR3 nucleotides: TGTGCCAGTAGTATGCAGGATCAGCCCCAGCATTTT. The chain links TRBV19 to TRBJ1-5; unclear D gene. The length of the CDR3 is 12 residues. CDR1 LNHDA and CDR2 SQIVND come from the germline V gene (reference sequence). Between the trimmed V and J ends, which lost 3 bases and 5 bases, there was a span of 5 bases.

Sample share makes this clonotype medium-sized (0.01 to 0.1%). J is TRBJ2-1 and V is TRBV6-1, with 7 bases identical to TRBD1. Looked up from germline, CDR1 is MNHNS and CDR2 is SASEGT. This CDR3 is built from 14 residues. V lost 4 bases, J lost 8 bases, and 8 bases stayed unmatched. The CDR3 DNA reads TGTGCCAGCAGTGGAGACAGGGATATGGATGAGCAGTTCTTC. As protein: CASSGDRDMDEQFF.

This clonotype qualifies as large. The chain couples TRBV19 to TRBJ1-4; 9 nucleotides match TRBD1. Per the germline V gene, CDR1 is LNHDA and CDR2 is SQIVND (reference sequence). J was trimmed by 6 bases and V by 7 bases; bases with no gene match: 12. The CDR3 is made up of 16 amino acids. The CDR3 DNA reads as TGTGCCAGTACCCCGTATGTTGGGACAGGGCATGAAAAACTGTTTTTT. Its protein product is CASTPYVGTGHEKLFF.

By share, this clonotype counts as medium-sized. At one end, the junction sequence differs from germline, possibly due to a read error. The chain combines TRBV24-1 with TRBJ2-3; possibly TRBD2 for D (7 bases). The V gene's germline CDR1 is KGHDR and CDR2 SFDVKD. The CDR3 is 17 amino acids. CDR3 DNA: TGTGCCACCAGTGATTTGGGCGGGGGCCGGAGCACAGATCCGCAGTATTTT. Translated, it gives CATSDLGGGRSTDPQYF.

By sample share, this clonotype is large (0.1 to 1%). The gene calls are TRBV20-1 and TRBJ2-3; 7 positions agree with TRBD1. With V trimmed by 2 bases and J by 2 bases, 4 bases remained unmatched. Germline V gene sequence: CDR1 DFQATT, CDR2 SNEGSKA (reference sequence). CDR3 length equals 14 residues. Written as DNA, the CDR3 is TGCAGTGCTAGACGGGACAGCTACACAGATACGCAGTATTTT. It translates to CSARRDSYTDTQYF.

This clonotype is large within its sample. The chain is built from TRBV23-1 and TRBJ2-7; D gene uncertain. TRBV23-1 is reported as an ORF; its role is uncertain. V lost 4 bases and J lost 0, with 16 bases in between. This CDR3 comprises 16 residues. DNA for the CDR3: TGCGCCAGCAGTCCCCTACGGGCGCGGATCTCCTACGAGCAGTACTTC. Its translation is CASSPLRARISYEQYF.